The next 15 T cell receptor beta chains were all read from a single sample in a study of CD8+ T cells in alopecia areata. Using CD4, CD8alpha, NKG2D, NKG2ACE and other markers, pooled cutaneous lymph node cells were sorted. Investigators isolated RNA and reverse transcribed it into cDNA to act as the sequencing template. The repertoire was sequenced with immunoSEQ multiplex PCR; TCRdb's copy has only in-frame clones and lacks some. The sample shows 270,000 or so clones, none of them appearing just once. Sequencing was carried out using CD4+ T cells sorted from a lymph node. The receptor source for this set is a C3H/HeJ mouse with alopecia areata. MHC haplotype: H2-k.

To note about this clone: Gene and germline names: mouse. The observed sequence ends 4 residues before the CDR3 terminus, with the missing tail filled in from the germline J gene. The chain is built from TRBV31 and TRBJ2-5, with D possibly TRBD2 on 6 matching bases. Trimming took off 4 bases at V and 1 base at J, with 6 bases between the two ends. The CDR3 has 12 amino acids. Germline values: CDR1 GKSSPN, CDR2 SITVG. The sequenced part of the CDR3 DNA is TGTGCCTGGACTGGGGACCAAGAC. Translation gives CAWTGDQD. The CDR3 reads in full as CAWTGDQDTQYF.

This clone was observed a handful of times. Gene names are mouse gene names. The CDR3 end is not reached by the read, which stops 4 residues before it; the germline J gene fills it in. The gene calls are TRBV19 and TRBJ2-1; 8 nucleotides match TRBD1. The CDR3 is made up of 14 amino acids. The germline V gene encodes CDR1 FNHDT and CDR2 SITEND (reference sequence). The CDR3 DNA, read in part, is TGTGCCAGCACCTTCCAGGGGGCGGGGGCT. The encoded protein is CASTFQGAGA. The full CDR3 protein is CASTFQGAGAEQFF.

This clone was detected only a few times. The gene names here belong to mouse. CDR3 residues: CAWMGGAIQDTQYF. CDR3 bases read: TGTGCCTGGATGGGGGGCGCCATCCAAGAC. The V and J genes are TRBV31 and TRBJ2-5, with a weak D call TRBD2 (7 bases). The read ends 4 residues before the CDR3 terminus; that terminus is restored from the germline J gene. Germline CDR1 and CDR2: GKSSPN and SITVG. V was trimmed by 4 bases and J by 2 bases, leaving 13 bases between them. CDR3 length: 14 residues.

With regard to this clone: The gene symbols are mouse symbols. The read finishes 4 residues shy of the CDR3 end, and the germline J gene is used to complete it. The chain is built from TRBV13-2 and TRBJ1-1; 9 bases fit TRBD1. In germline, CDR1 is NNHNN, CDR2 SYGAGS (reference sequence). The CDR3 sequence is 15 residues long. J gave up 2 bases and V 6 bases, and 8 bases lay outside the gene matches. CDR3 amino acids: CASAPPGQGNTEVFF. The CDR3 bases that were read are TGTGCCAGCGCCCCTCCGGGACAGGGTAACACA.

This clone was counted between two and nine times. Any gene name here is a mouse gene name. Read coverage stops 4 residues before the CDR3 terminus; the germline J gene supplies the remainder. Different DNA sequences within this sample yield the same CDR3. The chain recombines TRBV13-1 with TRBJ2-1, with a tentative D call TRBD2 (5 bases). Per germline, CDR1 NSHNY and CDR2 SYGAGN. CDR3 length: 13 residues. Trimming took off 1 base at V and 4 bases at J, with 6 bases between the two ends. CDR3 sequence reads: CASSDLGYAEQFF. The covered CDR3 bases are TGTGCCAGCAGTGATTTGGGGTATGCT.

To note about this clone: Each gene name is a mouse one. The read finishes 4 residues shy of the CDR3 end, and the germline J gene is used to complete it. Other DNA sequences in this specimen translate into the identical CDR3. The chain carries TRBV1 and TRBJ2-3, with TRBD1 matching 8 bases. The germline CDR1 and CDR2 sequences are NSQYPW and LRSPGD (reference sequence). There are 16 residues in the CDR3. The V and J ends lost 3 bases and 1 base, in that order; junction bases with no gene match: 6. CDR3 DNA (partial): TGCACCTGCAGTGCCGCAGGGGGCGCAGGTGCAGAA. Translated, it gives CTCSAAGGAGAE. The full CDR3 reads CTCSAAGGAGAETLYF.

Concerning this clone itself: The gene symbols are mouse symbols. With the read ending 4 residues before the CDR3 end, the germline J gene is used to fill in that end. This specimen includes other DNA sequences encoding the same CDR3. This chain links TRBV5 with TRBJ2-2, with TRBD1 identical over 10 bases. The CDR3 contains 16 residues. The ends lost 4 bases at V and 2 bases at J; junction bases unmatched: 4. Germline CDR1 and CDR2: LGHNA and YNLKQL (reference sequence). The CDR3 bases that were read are TGTGCCAGCAGCCCTCCGGGACAGGGGAACACCGGG. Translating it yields CASSPPGQGNTG. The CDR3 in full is CASSPPGQGNTGQLYF.

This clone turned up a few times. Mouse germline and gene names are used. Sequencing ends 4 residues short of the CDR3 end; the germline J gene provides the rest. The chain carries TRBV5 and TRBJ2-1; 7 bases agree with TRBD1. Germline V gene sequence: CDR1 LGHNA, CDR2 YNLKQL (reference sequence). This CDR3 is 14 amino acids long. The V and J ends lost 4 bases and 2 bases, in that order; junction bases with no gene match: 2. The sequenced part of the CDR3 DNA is TGTGCCAGCAGCCCCGACAGGGACTATGCT. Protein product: CASSPDRDYA. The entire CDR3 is CASSPDRDYAEQFF.

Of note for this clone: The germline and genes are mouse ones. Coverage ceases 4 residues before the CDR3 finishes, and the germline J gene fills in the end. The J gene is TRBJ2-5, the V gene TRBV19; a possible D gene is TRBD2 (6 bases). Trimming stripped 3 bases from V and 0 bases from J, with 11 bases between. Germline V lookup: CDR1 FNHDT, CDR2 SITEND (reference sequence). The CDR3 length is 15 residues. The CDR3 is CASSKLLGNQDTQYF. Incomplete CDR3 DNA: TGTGCCAGCAGTAAGCTTCTGGGGAACCAAGAC.

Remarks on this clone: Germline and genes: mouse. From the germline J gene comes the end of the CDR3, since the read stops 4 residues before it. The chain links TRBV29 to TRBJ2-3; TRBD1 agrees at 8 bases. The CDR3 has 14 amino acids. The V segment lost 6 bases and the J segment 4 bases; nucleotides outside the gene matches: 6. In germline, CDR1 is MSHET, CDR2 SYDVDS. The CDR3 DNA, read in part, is TGTGCTAGCAGACCAGGGGGCGCGTCAGAA. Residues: CASRPGGASE. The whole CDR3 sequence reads CASRPGGASETLYF. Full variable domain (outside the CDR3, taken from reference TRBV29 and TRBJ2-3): DMKVTQMPRYLIKRMGENVLLECGQDMSHETMYWYRQDPGLGLQLIYISYDVDSNSEGDIPKGYRVSRKKREHFSLILDSAKTNQTSVYFCASRPGGASETLYFGSGTRLTVL.

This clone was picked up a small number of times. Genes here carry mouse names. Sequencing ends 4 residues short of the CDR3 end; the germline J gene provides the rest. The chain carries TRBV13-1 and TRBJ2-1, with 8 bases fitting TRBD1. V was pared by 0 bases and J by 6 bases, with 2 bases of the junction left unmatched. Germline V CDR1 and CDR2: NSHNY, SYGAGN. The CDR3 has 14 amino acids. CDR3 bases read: TGTGCCAGCAGTGATGGGACAGGGTTTGCT. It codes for CASSDGTGFA. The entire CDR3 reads CASSDGTGFAEQFF.

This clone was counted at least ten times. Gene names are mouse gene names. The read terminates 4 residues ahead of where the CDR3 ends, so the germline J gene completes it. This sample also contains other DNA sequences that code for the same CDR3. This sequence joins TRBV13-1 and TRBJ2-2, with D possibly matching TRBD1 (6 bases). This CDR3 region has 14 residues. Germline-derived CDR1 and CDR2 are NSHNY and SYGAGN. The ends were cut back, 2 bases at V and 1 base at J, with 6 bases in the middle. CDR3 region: CASSEQGNTGQLYF. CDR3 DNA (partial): TGTGCCAGCAGTGAACAGGGAAACACCGGG.

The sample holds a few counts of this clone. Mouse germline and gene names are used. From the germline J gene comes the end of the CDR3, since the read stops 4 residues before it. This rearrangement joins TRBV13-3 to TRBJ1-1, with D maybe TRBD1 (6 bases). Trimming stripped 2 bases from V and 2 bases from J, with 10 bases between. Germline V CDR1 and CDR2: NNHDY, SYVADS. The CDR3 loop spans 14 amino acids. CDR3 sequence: CASSEGGGNTEVFF. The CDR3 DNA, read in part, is TGTGCCAGCAGTGAAGGGGGAGGCAACACA.

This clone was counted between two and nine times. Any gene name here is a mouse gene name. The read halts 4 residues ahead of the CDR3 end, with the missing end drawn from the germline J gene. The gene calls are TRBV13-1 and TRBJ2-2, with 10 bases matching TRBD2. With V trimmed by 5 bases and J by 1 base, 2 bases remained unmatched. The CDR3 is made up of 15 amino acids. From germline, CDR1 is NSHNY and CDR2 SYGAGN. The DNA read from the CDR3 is TGTGCCAGCAGGGACTGGGGGCGAAACACCGGG. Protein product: CASRDWGRNTG. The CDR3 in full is CASRDWGRNTGQLYF.

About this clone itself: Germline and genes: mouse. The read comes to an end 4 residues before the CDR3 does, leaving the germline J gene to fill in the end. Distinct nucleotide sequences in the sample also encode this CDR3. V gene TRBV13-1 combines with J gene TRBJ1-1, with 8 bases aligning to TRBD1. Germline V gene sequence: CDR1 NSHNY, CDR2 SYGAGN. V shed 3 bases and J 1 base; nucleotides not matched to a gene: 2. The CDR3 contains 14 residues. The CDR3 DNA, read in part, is TGTGCCAGCAGTGTTGACAGGGGAAACACA. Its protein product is CASSVDRGNT. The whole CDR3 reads CASSVDRGNTEVFF.